Shown below are 27 T cell receptor beta chains from a single sample sequenced in a study of pediatric ulcerative colitis. TCRdb keeps only in-frame clones here, not all; method: immunoSEQ multiplex PCR. In the table there are some 50,000 clones, around 76% of which are singletons. During colonoscopy, one to two rectal pinch biopsies were collected. The sequenced sample was gut tissue. These receptors all come from a girl aged 10 to 17 with moderate ulcerative colitis.

The CDR3 bases are TGCAGTGCTATGCGGAACACTGAAGCTTTCTTT. It yields the protein CSAMRNTEAFF. The chain has TRBV20-1 and TRBJ1-1; no clear D. Trimming pared 4 bases from V and 1 base from J, leaving 4 bases between. The CDR3 contains 11 residues. Per the germline V gene, CDR1 is DFQATT and CDR2 is SNEGSKA (reference sequence).

This clone came up a few times. This chain uses TRBV28 with TRBJ1-2, with 11 bases that match TRBD1. V was clipped by 6 bases and J by 4 bases; unmatched bases: 4. The germline V gene has CDR1 MDHEN and CDR2 SYDVKM. CDR3 length equals 14 residues. CDR3 sequence (DNA): TGTGCCAGCAGCGGACAGGGGGCCGTCTATGGCTACACCTTC. This codes for CASSGQGAVYGYTF.

The chain recombines TRBV5-1 with TRBJ2-7; tentative D call: TRBD2 (6 bases). Trimming stripped 6 bases from V and 6 bases from J, with 16 bases between. The CDR3 contains 13 residues. Germline V CDR1 and CDR2: SGHRS, YFSETQ. Here the CDR3 reads CASTTSGVSEQYF. DNA of the CDR3: TGCGCCAGCACCACGTCGGGAGTAAGCGAGCAGTACTTC. The whole variable domain, filled in from reference TRBV5-1 and TRBJ2-7, reads KAGVTQTPRYLIKTRGQQVTLSCSPISGHRSVSWYQQTPGQGLQFLFEYFSETQRNKGNFPGRFSGRQFSNSRSEMNVSTLELGDSALYLCASTTSGVSEQYFGPGTRLTVT.

This clone was observed a few times. The chain is built from TRBV19 and TRBJ1-2; 10 positions match TRBD1. The germline gives CDR1 LNHDA, CDR2 SQIVND (reference sequence). The trim removed 1 base at V and 6 bases at J, leaving 8 bases unmatched. This CDR3 is built from 16 residues. This CDR3 is CASSIVPGQGLHGYTF. The CDR3 DNA is TGTGCCAGTAGTATAGTGCCGGGACAGGGGTTGCATGGCTACACCTTC.

The chain has TRBV5-1 and TRBJ1-4, with a possible D match to TRBD1 (6 bases). Looked up from germline, CDR1 is SGHRS and CDR2 is YFSETQ. The CDR3 spans 14 residues. The V gene lost 5 bases and the J gene lost 0 bases, with 8 bases spanning the gap. Written as DNA, the CDR3 is TGCGCCAGCAGAACAGGGACAACTAATGAAAAACTGTTTTTT. Translation gives CASRTGTTNEKLFF.

The V call is TRBV7-2, the J call TRBJ2-6, with D unclear. Per the germline V gene, CDR1 is SGHTA and CDR2 is FQGNSA. CDR3 length: 18 residues. V lost 1 base and J lost 1, with 14 bases in between. The CDR3 loop is CASSLVVLRISGANVLTF. Here the CDR3 DNA reads TGTGCCAGCAGCTTAGTGGTTTTGAGGATTTCTGGGGCCAACGTCCTGACTTTC.

The chain is built from TRBV19 and TRBJ2-5; no reliable D call. The CDR3 runs to 15 residues. The V gene's germline CDR1 is LNHDA and CDR2 SQIVND (reference sequence). V was clipped by 4 bases and J by 0 bases, with 12 bases between them. The CDR3 nucleotides read TGTGCCAGTAGTAAGGGCTTCAGGTACCAAGAGACCCAGTACTTC. Translating it yields CASSKGFRYQETQYF.

The V gene is TRBV5-6, the J gene TRBJ2-7, with 7 bases that match TRBD1. This CDR3 is 14 amino acids long. V shed 0 bases, J shed 3 bases, and the junction held 3 bases outside the gene matches. Germline V gene data show CDR1 as SGHDT and CDR2 as YYEEEE. The chain's CDR3 is CASSLVGQYYEQYF. CDR3 DNA sequence: TGTGCCAGCAGCTTGGTGGGACAGTACTACGAGCAGTACTTC. The full variable domain, in which reference TRBV5-6 and TRBJ2-7 provide the parts outside the CDR3, is DAGVTQSPTHLIKTRGQQVTLRCSPKSGHDTVSWYQQALGQGPQFIFQYYEEEERQRGNFPDRFSGHQFPNYSSELNVNALLLGDSALYLCASSLVGQYYEQYFGPGTRLTVT.

The rearrangement links TRBV5-4 to TRBJ2-5; 8 bases map to TRBD1. J gave up 5 bases and V 4 bases, and 10 bases lay outside the gene matches. Looked up from germline, CDR1 is SGHNT and CDR2 is YYREEE (reference sequence). This CDR3 is built from 15 residues. CDR3 in DNA: TGTGCCAGCAGCGCAGGGGGCGCAGGCGATGAGACCCAGTACTTC. The encoded protein is CASSAGGAGDETQYF.

As DNA, the CDR3 is TGCGCCAGCAGCCAAGACCCAGGAATTCCCTCCTACGAGCAGTACTTC. Translating gives CASSQDPGIPSYEQYF. The chain recombines TRBV4-1 with TRBJ2-7, with D unclear. The CDR3 loop spans 16 amino acids. Germline CDR1 reads MGHRA; CDR2 reads YSYEKL. Trimming left V 0 bases short and J 0 bases short, with 12 bases between.

The genes are TRBV5-1 and TRBJ2-1; tentatively, D is TRBD2 (5 bases). Trimming removed 1 base at V and 7 bases at J, with 9 bases between. Germline CDR1 reads SGHRS; CDR2 reads YFSETQ. The CDR3 extends over 13 amino acids. CDR3 protein: CASSLTPGNEQFF. In DNA form, the CDR3 reads TGCGCCAGCAGCTTGACGCCGGGGAATGAGCAGTTCTTC.

The chain combines TRBV19 with TRBJ1-1, with unresolved D. V lost 7 bases to trimming and J lost 1 base, with 19 bases between them. The CDR3 loop spans 16 amino acids. Germline V CDR1 and CDR2: LNHDA, SQIVND (reference sequence). This CDR3 is CASTPRVQLQNTEAFF. The CDR3 DNA reads TGTGCCAGTACCCCGAGGGTTCAACTCCAGAACACTGAAGCTTTCTTT.

This clone has only a few counts. The rearrangement joins TRBV27 to TRBJ2-7; weak D call: TRBD2 (5 bases). CDR3 size: 14 residues. Germline V CDR1 and CDR2: MNHEY, SMNVEV (reference sequence). Trimming shortened V by 5 bases and J by 2 bases, and 13 bases separated the two germline ends. CDR3 amino acids: CASSPNEGPYEQYF. In nucleotides, the CDR3 is TGTGCCAGCAGTCCCAACGAGGGTCCCTACGAGCAGTACTTC.

The chain has TRBV15 and TRBJ2-1, with 8 bases identical to TRBD2. CDR3 length: 14 amino acids. Unmatched junction bases numbered 2, after V lost 3 bases and J lost 4 bases. Germline V gene data show CDR1 as LNHNV and CDR2 as YYDKDF (reference sequence). The CDR3 DNA reads as TGTGCCACCAGCAGTAGCGGGGTTTACAATGAGCAGTTCTTC. Translated, it gives CATSSSGVYNEQFF.

The genes are TRBV29-1 and TRBJ2-3; 7 bases map to TRBD2. The CDR3 sequence is 15 residues long. V dropped 7 bases and J dropped 2; count of bases not matched to a gene: 12. Germline CDR1 SQVTM, CDR2 ANQGSEA. CDR3: CSADTSDLYTDTQYF. The CDR3 DNA reads as TGCAGCGCCGATACTAGCGATCTTTACACAGATACGCAGTATTTT.

CDR3 sequence: CASSLVGSYEQYF. The CDR3 DNA reads as TGTGCCAGCAGCTTGGTCGGGTCCTACGAGCAGTACTTC. The rearrangement links TRBV5-4 to TRBJ2-7, with no clear D. The CDR3 length is 13 residues. Trimming pared 0 bases from V and 1 base from J, leaving 5 bases between. CDR1 and CDR2 from the germline V gene are SGHNT and YYREEE (reference sequence).

Of note for this clone: Other DNA sequences in the sample encode the same CDR3. The gene calls are TRBV18 and TRBJ2-5, with TRBD1 matching 7 bases. Trimming at V came to 1 base and at J to 2 bases, leaving 1 base not matched to a gene. Germline-derived CDR1 and CDR2 are KGHSH and LQKENI. The CDR3 is 14 residues long. The CDR3 sequence: CASSPLGQQETQYF. CDR3 nucleotides: TGTGCCAGCTCACCACTGGGACAGCAAGAGACCCAGTACTTC.

The gene calls are TRBV6-6 and TRBJ2-3; TRBD2 might be the D (5 bases). CDR3 size: 12 residues. The V gene's germline CDR1 is MNHNY and CDR2 SVGAGI (reference sequence). The V end lost 4 bases, the J end lost 4 bases, and 6 bases lay between the germline ends. CDR3 DNA sequence: TGTGCCAGCAGTTTGAGGGCAGATACGCAGTATTTT. Translating gives CASSLRADTQYF.

V gene TRBV2 combines with J gene TRBJ2-5, with 7 bases fitting TRBD2. The CDR3 loop spans 15 amino acids. In germline, CDR1 is SNHLY, CDR2 FYNNEI. The J segment lost 1 base and the V segment lost 1 base, leaving 3 bases of the junction unmatched. The CDR3 sequence is CASSEEGGFQETQYF. The CDR3 DNA sequence: TGTGCCAGCAGTGAAGAGGGAGGGTTCCAAGAGACCCAGTACTTC.

This chain connects TRBV30 to TRBJ2-5, with 10 bases matching TRBD1. V shed 0 bases and J 5 bases; nucleotides not matched to a gene: 3. This CDR3 spans 14 amino acids. Germline assignment: CDR1 GTSNPN and CDR2 SVGIG (reference sequence). The CDR3 sequence is CAWSVTGGRETQYF. In nucleotides, the CDR3 is TGTGCCTGGAGTGTGACAGGGGGCAGGGAGACCCAGTACTTC.

This chain links TRBV5-6 with TRBJ2-3; D may be TRBD1 or TRBD2 (5 bases each). Germline CDR1 is SGHDT and CDR2 is YYEEEE. The V and J ends lost 4 bases and 4 bases respectively, with 10 bases between them. CDR3 length: 13 residues. The CDR3 DNA sequence: TGTGCCAGCAGCGTGGGGGTGGCAGATACGCAGTATTTT. It encodes CASSVGVADTQYF.

This clone was detected a few times. The chain employs TRBV7-8 and TRBJ1-2, with D tentatively TRBD1 (5 bases). Trimming took off 5 bases at V and 3 bases at J, with 10 bases between the two ends. Germline V gene sequence: CDR1 SGHVS, CDR2 FQNEAQ. The CDR3 covers 13 residues. The CDR3 protein is CASSLTAYYGYTF. In nucleotides, the CDR3 is TGTGCCAGCAGCCTGACAGCCTACTATGGCTACACCTTC.

The rearrangement joins TRBV5-1 to TRBJ2-7, with D unresolved. V was shortened by 3 bases and J by 6 bases, with 7 bases between the two germline ends. From germline, CDR1 is SGHRS and CDR2 YFSETQ. This CDR3 has 11 amino acids. This CDR3 reads CASSSGSEQYF. DNA for the CDR3: TGCGCCAGCAGCTCTGGTAGCGAGCAGTACTTC.

The gene calls are TRBV6-5 and TRBJ1-4, with D possibly being TRBD1 (5 bases). Germline-derived CDR1 and CDR2 are MNHEY and SVGAGI. The CDR3 consists of 16 residues. Trimming took 2 bases from V and 0 from J, leaving 10 bases between them. The CDR3 bases are TGTGCCAGCAGTTACGACGGGGGTGCAACTAATGAAAAACTGTTTTTT. This codes for CASSYDGGATNEKLFF.

J is TRBJ2-1 and V is TRBV28; 8 bases are shared with TRBD2. CDR3 size: 14 residues. Germline values: CDR1 MDHEN, CDR2 SYDVKM. Losses at the gene ends were 5 bases for V and 15 bases for J; bases not matched to a gene: 15. Here the CDR3 reads CASSGIGLAMSPFF. The CDR3 DNA reads TGTGCCAGCAGTGGGATAGGACTAGCAATGTCCCCGTTCTTC.

The gene calls are TRBV19 and TRBJ2-3; TRBD2 matches 11 bases. Per the germline V gene, CDR1 is LNHDA and CDR2 is SQIVND (reference sequence). Trimming at V came to 8 bases and at J to 1 base, leaving 5 bases not matched to a gene. The CDR3 spans 15 residues. This CDR3 is CASRGGLAGTDTQYF. The CDR3, as DNA: TGTGCCAGTCGAGGGGGACTAGCGGGCACAGATACGCAGTATTTT.

This sequence joins TRBV19 and TRBJ1-6; D remains unclear. Germline loops: CDR1 LNHDA, CDR2 SQIVND (reference sequence). This CDR3 has 14 residues. The ends were cut back, 3 bases at V and 10 bases at J, with 13 bases in the middle. This chain's CDR3 is CASSILYGRSPLHF. CDR3 nucleotide sequence: TGTGCCAGTAGTATCCTTTATGGTCGGTCACCCCTCCACTTT.